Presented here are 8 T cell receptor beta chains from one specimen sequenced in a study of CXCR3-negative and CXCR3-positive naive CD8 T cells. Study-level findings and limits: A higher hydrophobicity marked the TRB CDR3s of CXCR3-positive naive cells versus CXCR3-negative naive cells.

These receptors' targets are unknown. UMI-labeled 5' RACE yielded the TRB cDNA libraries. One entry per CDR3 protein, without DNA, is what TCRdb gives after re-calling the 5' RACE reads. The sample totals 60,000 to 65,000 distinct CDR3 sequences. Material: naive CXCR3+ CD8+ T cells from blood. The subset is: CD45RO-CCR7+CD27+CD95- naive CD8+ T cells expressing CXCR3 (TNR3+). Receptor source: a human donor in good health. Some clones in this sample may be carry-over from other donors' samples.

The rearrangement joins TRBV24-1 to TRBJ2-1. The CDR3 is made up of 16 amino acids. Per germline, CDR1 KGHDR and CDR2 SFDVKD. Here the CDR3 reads CATSDSDGSSYNEQFF.

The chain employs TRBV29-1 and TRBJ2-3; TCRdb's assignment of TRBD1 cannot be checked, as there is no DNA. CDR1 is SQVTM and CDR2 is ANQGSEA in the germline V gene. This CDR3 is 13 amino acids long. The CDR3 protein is CSVWTGHTDTQYF.

This chain's CDR3 is CASSVEGYGGSSTLTDTQYF. This chain joins TRBV9 and TRBJ2-3; TCRdb picks TRBD2, but there is no DNA to check that call. The CDR3 has 20 residues. Germline V gene data show CDR1 as SGDLS and CDR2 as YYNGEE. Drawing the rest from reference TRBV9 and TRBJ2-3, the complete variable domain is DSGVTQTPKHLITATGQRVTLRCSPRSGDLSVYWYQQSLDQGLQFLIQYYNGEERAKGNILERFSAQQFPDLHSELNLSSLELGDSALYFCASSVEGYGGSSTLTDTQYFGPGTRLTVL.

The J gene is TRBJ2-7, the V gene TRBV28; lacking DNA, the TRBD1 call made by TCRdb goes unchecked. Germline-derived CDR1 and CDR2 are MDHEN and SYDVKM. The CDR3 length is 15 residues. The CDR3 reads CASSIQGRASYEQYF.

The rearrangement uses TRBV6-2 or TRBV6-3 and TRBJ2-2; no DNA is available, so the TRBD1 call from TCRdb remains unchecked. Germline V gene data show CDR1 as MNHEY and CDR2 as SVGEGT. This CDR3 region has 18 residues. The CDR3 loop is CASSPPGFHLSNTGELFF.

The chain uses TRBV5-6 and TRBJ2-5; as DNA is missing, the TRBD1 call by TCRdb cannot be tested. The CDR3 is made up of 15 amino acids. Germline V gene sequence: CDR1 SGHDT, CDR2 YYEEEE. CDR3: CASSLVGGLGETQYF.

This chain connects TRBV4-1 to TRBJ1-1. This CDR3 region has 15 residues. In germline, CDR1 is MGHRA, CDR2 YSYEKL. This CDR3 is CASSQLGRANTEAFF.

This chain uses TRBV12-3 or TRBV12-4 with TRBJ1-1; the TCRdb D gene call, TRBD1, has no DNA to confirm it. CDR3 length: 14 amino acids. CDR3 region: CASSWGHPNTEAFF.